This T cell receptor (beta chain) comes out of a study of T cells expressing NK-cell markers. Whole-study findings and limits: These same clonotypes (in several donors) also led the CD3+CD56-NKG2C+ fraction. A range of about 1.0-8% of CD8+ T cells consisted of dominant NKG2C+ clonotypes in roughly 6 donors.

On this clonotype itself: The antigen is unknown.

With the 5' RACE reads reprocessed, TCRdb shows one record per CDR3 protein and no DNA. The sample has about 410,000 distinct CDR3 sequences. This CDR3 contains 15 residues. The germline CDR1 and CDR2 sequences are SEHNR and FQNEAQ (reference sequence). The chain links TRBV7-9 to TRBJ1-1. Sample: blood T cells: a sorted CD56 or NKG2C T cell subset, CD4+ or CD8+ T cells, or bulk PBMC T cells (not recorded which). The TCR was taken from a woman aged 45-65 years in good health. The CDR3 here is CASSLNGMMNTEAFF.